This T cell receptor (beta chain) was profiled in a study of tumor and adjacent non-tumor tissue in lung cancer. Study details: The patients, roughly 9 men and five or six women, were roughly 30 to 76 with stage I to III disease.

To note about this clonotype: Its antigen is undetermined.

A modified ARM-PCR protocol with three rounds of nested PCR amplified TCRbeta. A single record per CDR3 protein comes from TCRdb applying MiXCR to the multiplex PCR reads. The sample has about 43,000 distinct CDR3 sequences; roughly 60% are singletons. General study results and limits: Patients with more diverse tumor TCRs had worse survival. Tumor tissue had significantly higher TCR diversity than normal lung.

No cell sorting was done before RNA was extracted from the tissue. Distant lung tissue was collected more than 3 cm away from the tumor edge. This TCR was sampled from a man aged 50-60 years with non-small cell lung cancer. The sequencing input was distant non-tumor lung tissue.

The CDR3 DNA reads TGTGCCTGGAAGCCGGGACAGGTTTACGAGCAGTACTTC. Its protein is CAWKPGQVYEQYF. V and J are TRBV30 and TRBJ2-7; 8 bases line up with TRBD1. Germline V gene data show CDR1 as GTSNPN and CDR2 as SVGIG (reference sequence). This CDR3 contains 13 residues. V lost 4 bases and J lost 4; bases outside the gene matches: 6.